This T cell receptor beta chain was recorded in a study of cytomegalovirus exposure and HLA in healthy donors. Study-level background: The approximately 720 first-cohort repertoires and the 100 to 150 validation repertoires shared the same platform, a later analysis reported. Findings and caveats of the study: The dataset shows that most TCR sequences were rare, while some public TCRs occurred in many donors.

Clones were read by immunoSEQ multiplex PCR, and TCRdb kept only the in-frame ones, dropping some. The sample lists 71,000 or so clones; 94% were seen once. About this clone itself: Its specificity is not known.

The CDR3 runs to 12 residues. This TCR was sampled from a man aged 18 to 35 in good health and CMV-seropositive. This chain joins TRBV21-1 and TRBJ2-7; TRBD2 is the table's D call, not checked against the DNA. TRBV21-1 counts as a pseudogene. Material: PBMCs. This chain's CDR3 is CASRTSAYEQYF. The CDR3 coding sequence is TGTGCCAGCAGGACTAGCGCCTACGAGCAGTACTTC.